This is a list of T cell receptor beta chains from one sample in a study of Ad26.COV2.S vaccination and SARS-CoV-2 variants. Method: immunoSEQ multiplex PCR; TCRdb's copy keeps in-frame clones and lacks some. The sample contains some 240,000 clones, approximately 90% of which appear only once. Sequenced material: peripheral blood, taken in a trial of Ad26.COV2.S vaccine versus placebo. All receptors come from a person aged 18-65 years who received the Ad26.COV2.S COVID-19 vaccine or a placebo. Both conserved end residues are trimmed from each CDR3. Each record gives: V gene, J gene, CDR3 protein.

TRBV5-4,TRBJ1-2,ASSGGQGNGYT
TRBV4-2,TRBJ2-7,ASSQEKRGTYEQY
TRBV7-2,TRBJ1-6,ASSFGRERSPLH
TRBV10-3,TRBJ2-3,AIPLGGVTDTQY
TRBV2,TRBJ2-5,ASIRARVQETQY
TRBV5-1,TRBJ2-7,ASSSDRGGNYEQY
TRBV19,TRBJ2-2,ASSPGADTGELF
TRBV7-9,TRBJ2-1,ASSLGQPRGNEQF
TRBV4-3,TRBJ2-3,ASSQRQGMGDTQY
TRBV30,TRBJ1-2,AWNPGQGAGYT
TRBV30,TRBJ2-1,AWSVRGRGYNEQF
TRBV11-2,TRBJ2-5,ASSLDFTGGPTQY
TRBV12-3/TRBV12-4,TRBJ2-5,ASTRGGRETQY
TRBV27,TRBJ1-5,ASSYLEGQPQH
TRBV4-1,TRBJ1-5,ASSQSGTGTYQPQH
TRBV7-6,TRBJ1-1,ASSSGQGVPEAF
TRBV2,TRBJ2-4,ASRGQGIAKNIQY
TRBV3-1/TRBV3-2,TRBJ2-7,ATFDRDSYEQY
TRBV27,TRBJ2-1,ASSLSPRLAGGRYNEQF
TRBV9,TRBJ2-7,ASSVGTGVYEQY
TRBV18,TRBJ2-3,ASSPRTSGMVGTQY
TRBV7-3,TRBJ2-3,ASSGSGSTDTQY
TRBV4-2,TRBJ1-2,ASSQGGTVDGYT
TRBV5-5,TRBJ2-3,ASTLAPAPRGDTQY
TRBV10-3,TRBJ1-5,AISEPNAGNQPQH
TRBV6-5,TRBJ1-2,ASTPTGANYGYT
TRBV25-1,TRBJ1-4,ASSTQLRGGEKLF
TRBV18,TRBJ1-1,ASSPRGSNTEAF
TRBV2,TRBJ1-5,ASSARVSGRDQPQH
TRBV5-1,TRBJ1-1,ASSLQDRGEPEAF
TRBV6-5,TRBJ1-2,ASIPVNSRGGYT
TRBV4-1,TRBJ2-2,ASSLPGELF
TRBV30,TRBJ2-5,AWERTVQETQY
TRBV29-1,TRBJ2-1,SVGLAMDEQF
TRBV7-3,TRBJ2-1,ASSFSGRANEQF
TRBV11-2,TRBJ1-1,ASSSMNTEAF
TRBV6-2/TRBV6-3,TRBJ2-7,ASSSDRTNYEQY
TRBV4-3,TRBJ1-5,ASSQDPIQPQH
TRBV5-4,TRBJ1-2,ASRTTGQGVSYT
TRBV2,TRBJ1-1,ASAGYAEAF
TRBV5-1,TRBJ1-1,ASRGYTEAF